Presented here are 17 T cell receptor beta chains from one specimen sequenced in a study of blood T cell repertoires in COVID-19 (TCRdb year 2020). Library preparation used the immunoSEQ multiplex PCR assay. The clones in this table, taken by TCRdb from immuneACCESS, are in-frame only. Not every clone is retained; where verified, under half of the shortfall comes from an unresolved V gene, and the cause of the rest is unknown. In all, the sample holds 300,000 to 400,000 clones, and 70% to 90% of those were seen once. Just over 7% of the sample is held by the ten biggest clonotypes. Input material: peripheral blood. Every receptor here comes from a human donor in a cohort sampled during active COVID-19.

On this clone: One junction end disagrees with the germline gene, perhaps due to a read error. The J gene is TRBJ1-2, the V gene TRBV6-5; D is perhaps TRBD1 (5 bases). Germline V gene lookup returns CDR1 MNHEY and CDR2 SVGAGI. The CDR3 contains 14 residues. CDR3 DNA: TGTGCCAGCAGCCCACGGTCGACAGTTTATGGCTTCACCTTC. It specifies CASSPRSTVYGFTF.

The V call is TRBV6-5, the J call TRBJ2-1, with 8 bases lining up with TRBD2. Trimming at V came to 0 bases and at J to 8 bases, leaving 3 bases not matched to a gene. Looked up from germline, CDR1 is MNHEY and CDR2 is SVGAGI. The CDR3 length is 14 residues. This chain's CDR3 is CASSYSSGGHEQFF. CDR3 nucleotides: TGTGCCAGCAGTTACTCGAGCGGGGGCCATGAGCAGTTCTTC.

This clone was seen a few times. The rearrangement links TRBV11-2 to TRBJ2-3; TRBD2 matches at 10 bases. V lost 7 bases and J lost 9; bases outside the gene matches: 19. The CDR3 sequence is 17 residues long. From germline, CDR1 is SGHAT and CDR2 FQNNGV. The CDR3 reads CASKGSGGDLRIETQYF. The CDR3 nucleotides read TGTGCCAGCAAGGGGAGCGGGGGGGACCTCCGGATAGAGACGCAGTATTTT.

V usage is TRBV5-4 and J usage is TRBJ1-1; 7 bases align to TRBD1. CDR1 is SGHNT and CDR2 is YYREEE in the germline V gene (reference sequence). The CDR3 spans 13 residues. The V and J ends lost 0 bases and 5 bases, in that order; junction bases with no gene match: 1. The CDR3 region is CASSLDRGTEAFF. CDR3 bases: TGTGCCAGCAGCTTGGACAGGGGTACTGAAGCTTTCTTT.

The chain has TRBV6-5 and TRBJ1-6; the D gene is possibly TRBD1 (5 bases). The V end was cut by 0 bases, the J end by 6 bases, with 12 bases between. Looked up from germline, CDR1 is MNHEY and CDR2 is SVGAGI. The CDR3 sequence is 16 residues long. Here the CDR3 reads CASSYSPPGINSPLHF. CDR3 bases: TGTGCCAGCAGTTACTCCCCCCCAGGGATTAATTCACCCCTCCACTTT.

The V and J genes are TRBV5-1 and TRBJ1-4; maybe TRBD1 (6 bases). V was pared by 4 bases and J by 2 bases, with 9 bases between. The CDR3 is made up of 14 amino acids. Germline CDR1 reads SGHRS; CDR2 reads YFSETQ. CDR3 region: CASSQGHTNEKLFF. The CDR3 DNA is TGCGCCAGCAGCCAGGGGCATACTAATGAAAAACTGTTTTTT. The full variable domain, completed using reference TRBV5-1 and TRBJ1-4, is KAGVTQTPRYLIKTRGQQVTLSCSPISGHRSVSWYQQTPGQGLQFLFEYFSETQRNKGNFPGRFSGRQFSNSRSEMNVSTLELGDSALYLCASSQGHTNEKLFFGSGTQLSVL.

This clone came up once. Its ends do not fully match the called genes, so a read error is possible. The chain joins TRBV19 to TRBJ1-1, with 10 bases matching TRBD1. This CDR3 is built from 13 residues. Germline V lookup: CDR1 LNHDA, CDR2 SQIVND (reference sequence). The CDR3 loop reads CASSIGDRGETFF. In DNA, the CDR3 is TGTGCCAGTAGTATAGGGGACAGGGGTGAAACTTTCTTT.

This clone was recorded once. The chain couples TRBV5-1 to TRBJ1-4; D perhaps matches TRBD1 (6 bases). CDR1 SGHRS and CDR2 YFSETQ come from the germline V gene. The V end lost 0 bases, the J end lost 4 bases, and 13 bases lay between the germline ends. The CDR3 sequence is 16 residues long. CDR3 amino acids: CASSLVGTPNNEKLFF. DNA for the CDR3: TGCGCCAGCAGCTTGGTAGGGACACCTAATAATGAAAAACTGTTTTTT.

This chain uses TRBV19 with TRBJ1-6; D is perhaps TRBD1 (5 bases). Germline lookup yields CDR1 LNHDA and CDR2 SQIVND (reference sequence). CDR3 size: 16 residues. V gave up 7 bases and J gave up 0 bases, with 13 bases separating them. Here the CDR3 reads CASKGSQSSYNSPLHF. DNA for the CDR3: TGTGCCAGTAAGGGGTCACAGAGCTCCTATAATTCACCCCTCCACTTT.

This chain connects TRBV19 to TRBJ1-2; D not resolved. This CDR3 comprises 12 residues. The V end lost 1 base, the J end lost 6 bases, and 6 bases lay between the germline ends. CDR1 is LNHDA, CDR2 SQIVND, per germline (reference sequence). CDR3 region: CASSIGGHGYTF. The CDR3 DNA follows: TGTGCCAGTAGTATAGGAGGCCATGGCTACACCTTC.

This chain joins TRBV29-1 and TRBJ1-4; 9 bases fit TRBD1. Per the germline V gene, CDR1 is SQVTM and CDR2 is ANQGSEA. The CDR3 is 13 residues long. The V segment lost 6 bases and the J segment 7 bases; nucleotides outside the gene matches: 6. The CDR3 region is CSVTGTGTEKLFF. DNA of the CDR3: TGCAGCGTGACCGGGACAGGGACTGAAAAACTGTTTTTT.

The chain joins TRBV27 to TRBJ1-4; 7 bases line up with TRBD1. The CDR3 has 14 amino acids. The germline gives CDR1 MNHEY, CDR2 SMNVEV (reference sequence). Trimming removed 5 bases from V and 8 bases from J; junction bases left unmatched: 8. The CDR3 DNA is TGTGCCAGCAGTAAAGGGGGCGAAGGAGAAAAACTGTTTTTT. This translates into CASSKGGEGEKLFF.

The chain is built from TRBV19 and TRBJ1-5, with 7 bases fitting TRBD1. Germline V gives CDR1 LNHDA, CDR2 SQIVND (reference sequence). The CDR3 has 14 residues. The ends lost 5 bases at V and 9 bases at J; junction bases unmatched: 10. The CDR3 is CASSPRTGARPQHF. The CDR3, as DNA: TGTGCCAGTAGTCCGCGAACAGGGGCTCGGCCCCAGCATTTT.

The chain links TRBV10-3 to TRBJ1-4; possibly TRBD1 for D (5 bases). The CDR3 covers 16 residues. CDR1 is ENHRY and CDR2 is SYGVKD in the germline V gene. V lost 7 bases to trimming and J lost 3 bases, with 18 bases between them. CDR3 DNA sequence: TGTGCCATCAAGGCCGCGGTGGGGCAGCCTAATGAAAAACTGTTTTTT. Amino acid sequence: CAIKAAVGQPNEKLFF.

The chain links TRBV7-9 to TRBJ2-2, with D possibly matching TRBD2 (7 bases). This CDR3 is 15 amino acids long. Germline CDR1 SEHNR, CDR2 FQNEAQ (reference sequence). Trimming pared 5 bases from V and 9 bases from J, leaving 19 bases between. CDR3 loop: CASSHSGGARRELFF. CDR3 bases: TGTGCCAGCAGCCATTCTGGGGGGGCCCGGAGGGAGCTGTTTTTT.

V and J are TRBV5-1 and TRBJ2-3; D is uncertain. The CDR3 has 15 residues. Germline V gene lookup returns CDR1 SGHRS and CDR2 YFSETQ. Trimming took 0 bases from V and 0 from J, leaving 8 bases between them. CDR3 residues: CASSLDRSSTDTQYF. CDR3 sequence (DNA): TGCGCCAGCAGCTTGGATCGGTCTAGCACAGATACGCAGTATTTT.

The rearrangement links TRBV7-7 to TRBJ2-7; TRBD2 aligns across 7 bases. The CDR3 is made up of 12 amino acids. V was pared by 0 bases and J by 7 bases, with 0 bases of the junction left unmatched. Germline-derived CDR1 and CDR2 are SSHAT and FNYEAQ (reference sequence). CDR3 sequence (DNA): TGTGCCAGCAGCTTAGCGGGGGGGGAGCAGTACTTC. It translates to CASSLAGGEQYF.